This T cell receptor beta chain was sequenced for a study of control samples from healthy donors and cancer patients. Data came from immunoSEQ multiplex PCR; TCRdb stores just in-frame clones and leaves some out. The table records about 130,000 clones, roughly 94% of them present only once. V dropped 2 bases and J dropped 1 base, with 3 bases sitting between them. CDR3 length: 13 residues. The sequenced material came from PBMCs. The TCR was taken from a man in his fifties or sixties with colorectal cancer. The V call is TRBV12-3 or TRBV12-4, the J call TRBJ2-1; D is undetermined. This CDR3 reads CASSLRSYNEQFF. In DNA form, the CDR3 reads TGTGCCAGCAGTTTACGGTCCTACAATGAGCAGTTCTTC.